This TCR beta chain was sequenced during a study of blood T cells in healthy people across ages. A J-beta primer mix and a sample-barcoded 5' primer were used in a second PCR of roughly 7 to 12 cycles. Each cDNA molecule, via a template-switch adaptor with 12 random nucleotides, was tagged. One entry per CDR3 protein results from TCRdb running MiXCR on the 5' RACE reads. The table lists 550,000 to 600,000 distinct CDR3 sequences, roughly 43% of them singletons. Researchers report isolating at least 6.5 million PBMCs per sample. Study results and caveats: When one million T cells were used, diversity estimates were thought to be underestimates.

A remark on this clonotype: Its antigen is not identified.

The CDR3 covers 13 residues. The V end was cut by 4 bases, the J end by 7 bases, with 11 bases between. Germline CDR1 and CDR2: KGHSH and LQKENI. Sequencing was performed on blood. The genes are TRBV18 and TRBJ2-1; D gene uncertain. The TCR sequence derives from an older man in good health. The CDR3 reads CASSLTIWNEQFF. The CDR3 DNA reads TGTGCCAGCTCACTTACGATCTGGAATGAGCAGTTCTTC.